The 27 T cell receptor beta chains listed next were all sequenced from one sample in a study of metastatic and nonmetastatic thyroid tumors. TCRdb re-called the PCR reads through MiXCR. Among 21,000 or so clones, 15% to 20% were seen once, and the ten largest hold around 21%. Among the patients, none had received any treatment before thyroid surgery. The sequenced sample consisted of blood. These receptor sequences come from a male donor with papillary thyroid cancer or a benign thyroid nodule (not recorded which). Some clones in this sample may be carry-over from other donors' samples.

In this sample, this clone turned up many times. This chain's CDR3 is CASSVATGMYEQYF. DNA for the CDR3: TGTGCCAGCAGCGTAGCTACGGGGATGTACGAGCAGTACTTC. The chain carries TRBV9 and TRBJ2-7; perhaps TRBD2 as D (5 bases). The CDR3 is 14 residues long. Trimming took 0 bases from V and 4 from J, leaving 11 bases between them. Germline V gene sequence: CDR1 SGDLS, CDR2 YYNGEE.

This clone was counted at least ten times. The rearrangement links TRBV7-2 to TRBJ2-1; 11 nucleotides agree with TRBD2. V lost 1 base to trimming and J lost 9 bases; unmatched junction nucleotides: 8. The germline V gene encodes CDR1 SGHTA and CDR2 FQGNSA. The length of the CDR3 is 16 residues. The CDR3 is CASSLVGLAGGVEQFF. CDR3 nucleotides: TGTGCCAGCAGCTTAGTTGGGCTAGCGGGGGGAGTTGAGCAGTTCTTC.

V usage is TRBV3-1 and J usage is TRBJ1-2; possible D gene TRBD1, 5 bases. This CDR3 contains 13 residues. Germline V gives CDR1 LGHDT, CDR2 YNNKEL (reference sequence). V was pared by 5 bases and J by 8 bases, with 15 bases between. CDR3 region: CASSVAMEGGYTF. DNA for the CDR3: TGTGCCAGCAGCGTTGCGATGGAGGGGGGCTACACCTTC. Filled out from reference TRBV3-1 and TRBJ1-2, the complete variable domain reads DTAVSQTPKYLVTQMGNDKSIKCEQNLGHDTMYWYKQDSKKFLKIMFSYNNKELIINETVPNRFSPKSPDKAHLNLHINSLELGDSAVYFCASSVAMEGGYTFGSGTRLTVV.

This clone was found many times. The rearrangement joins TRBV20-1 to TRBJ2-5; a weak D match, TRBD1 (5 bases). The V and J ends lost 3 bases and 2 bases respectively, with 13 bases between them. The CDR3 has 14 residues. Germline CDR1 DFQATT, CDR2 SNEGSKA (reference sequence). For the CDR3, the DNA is TGCAGTGCTAGGGGGCAGCAGTTACAAGAGACCCAGTACTTC. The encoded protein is CSARGQQLQETQYF.

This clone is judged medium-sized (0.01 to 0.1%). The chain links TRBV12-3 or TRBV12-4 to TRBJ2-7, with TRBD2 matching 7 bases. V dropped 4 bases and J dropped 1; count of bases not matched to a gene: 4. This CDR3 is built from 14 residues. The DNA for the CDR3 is TGTGCCAGCAGTTACGCGGGAGTTTCCTACGAGCAGTACTTC. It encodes CASSYAGVSYEQYF.

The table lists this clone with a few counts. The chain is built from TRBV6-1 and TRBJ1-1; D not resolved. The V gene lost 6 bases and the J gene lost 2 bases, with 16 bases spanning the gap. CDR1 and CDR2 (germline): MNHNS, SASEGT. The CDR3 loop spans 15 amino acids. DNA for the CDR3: TGTGCCAGCAGCCCAGCCGCGTGGGGTAACACTGAAGCTTTCTTT. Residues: CASSPAAWGNTEAFF.

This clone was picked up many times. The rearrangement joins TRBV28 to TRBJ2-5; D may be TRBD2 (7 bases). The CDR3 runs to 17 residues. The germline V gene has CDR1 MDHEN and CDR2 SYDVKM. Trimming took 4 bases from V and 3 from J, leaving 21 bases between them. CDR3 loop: CASSSLGGGGEKETQYF. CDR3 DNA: TGTGCCAGCAGTTCCCTAGGGGGGGGAGGGGAGAAAGAGACCCAGTACTTC.

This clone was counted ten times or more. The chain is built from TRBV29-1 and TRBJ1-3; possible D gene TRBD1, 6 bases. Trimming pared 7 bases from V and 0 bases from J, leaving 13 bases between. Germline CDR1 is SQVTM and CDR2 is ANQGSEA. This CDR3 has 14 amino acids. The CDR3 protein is CSAEKGGSGNTIYF. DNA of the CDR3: TGCAGCGCCGAAAAGGGGGGCTCTGGAAACACCATATATTTT.

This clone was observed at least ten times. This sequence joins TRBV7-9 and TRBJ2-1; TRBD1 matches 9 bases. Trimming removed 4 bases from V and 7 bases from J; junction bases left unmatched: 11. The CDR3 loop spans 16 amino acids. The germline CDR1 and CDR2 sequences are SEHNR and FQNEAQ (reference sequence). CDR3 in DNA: TGTGCCAGCAGCTCACCGAGGACAGGGGCCCGTAATGAGCAGTTCTTC. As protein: CASSSPRTGARNEQFF.

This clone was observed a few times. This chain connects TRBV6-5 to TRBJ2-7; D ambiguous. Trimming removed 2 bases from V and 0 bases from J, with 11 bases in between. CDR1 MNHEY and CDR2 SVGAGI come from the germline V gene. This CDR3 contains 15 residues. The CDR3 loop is CASSYGSYSSYEQYF. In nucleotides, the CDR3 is TGTGCCAGCAGTTACGGTAGTTATAGCTCCTACGAGCAGTACTTC.

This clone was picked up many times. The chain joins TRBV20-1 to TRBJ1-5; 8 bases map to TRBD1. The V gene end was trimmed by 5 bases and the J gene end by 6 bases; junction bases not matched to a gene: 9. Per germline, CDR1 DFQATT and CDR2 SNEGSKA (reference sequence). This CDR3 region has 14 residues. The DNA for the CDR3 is TGCAGTGCTGCCCAGGGGGCGCAGGGTCAGCCCCAGCATTTT. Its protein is CSAAQGAQGQPQHF.

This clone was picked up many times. The CDR3 DNA follows: TGTGCCAGCAGTTACGGGACAGGGGCCAATCAGCCCCAGCATTTT. Amino acids: CASSYGTGANQPQHF. The gene calls are TRBV6-6 and TRBJ1-5; 10 bases align to TRBD1. The CDR3 length is 15 residues. The V segment lost 2 bases and the J segment 3 bases; nucleotides outside the gene matches: 1. Looked up from germline, CDR1 is MNHNY and CDR2 is SVGAGI (reference sequence).

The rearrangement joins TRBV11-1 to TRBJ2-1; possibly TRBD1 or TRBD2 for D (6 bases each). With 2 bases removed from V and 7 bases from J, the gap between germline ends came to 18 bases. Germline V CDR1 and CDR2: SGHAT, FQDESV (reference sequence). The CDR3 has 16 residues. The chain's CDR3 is CASSLRTGTGRNEQFF. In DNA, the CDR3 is TGTGCCAGCAGCTTAAGAACCGGCACAGGGAGGAATGAGCAGTTCTTC.

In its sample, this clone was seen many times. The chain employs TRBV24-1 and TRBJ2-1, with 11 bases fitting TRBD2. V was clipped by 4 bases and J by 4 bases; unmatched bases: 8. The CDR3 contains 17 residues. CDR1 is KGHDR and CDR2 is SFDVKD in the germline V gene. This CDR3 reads CATSDPISGRDYNEQFF. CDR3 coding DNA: TGTGCCACCAGTGACCCGATTAGCGGGAGGGATTACAATGAGCAGTTCTTC.

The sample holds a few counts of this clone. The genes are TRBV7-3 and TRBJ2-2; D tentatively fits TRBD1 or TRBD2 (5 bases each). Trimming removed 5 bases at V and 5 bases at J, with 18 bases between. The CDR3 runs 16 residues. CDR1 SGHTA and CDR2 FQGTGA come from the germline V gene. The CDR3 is CASSTNGGWKTGELFF. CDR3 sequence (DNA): TGTGCCAGCAGCACCAATGGGGGATGGAAAACCGGGGAGCTGTTTTTT. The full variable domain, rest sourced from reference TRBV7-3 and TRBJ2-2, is GAGVSQTPSNKVTEKGKYVELRCDPISGHTALYWYRQSLGQGPEFLIYFQGTGAADDSGLPNDRFFAVRPEGSVSTLKIQRTERGDSAVYLCASSTNGGWKTGELFFGEGSRLTVL.

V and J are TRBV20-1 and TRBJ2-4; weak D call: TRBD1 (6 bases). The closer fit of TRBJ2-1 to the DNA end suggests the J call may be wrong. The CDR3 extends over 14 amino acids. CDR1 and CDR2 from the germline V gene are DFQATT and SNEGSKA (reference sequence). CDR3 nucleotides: TGCAGTGCTAGAGATCGGGGCAGGGGCTATGAGCAGTTCTTC. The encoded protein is CSARDRGRGYEQFF.

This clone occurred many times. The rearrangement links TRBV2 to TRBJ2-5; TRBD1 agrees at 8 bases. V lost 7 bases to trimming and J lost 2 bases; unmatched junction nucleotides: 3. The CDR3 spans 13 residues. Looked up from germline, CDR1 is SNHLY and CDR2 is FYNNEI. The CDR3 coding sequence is TGTGCCAGCATTCAGGGGGCTCAAGAGACCCAGTACTTC. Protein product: CASIQGAQETQYF.

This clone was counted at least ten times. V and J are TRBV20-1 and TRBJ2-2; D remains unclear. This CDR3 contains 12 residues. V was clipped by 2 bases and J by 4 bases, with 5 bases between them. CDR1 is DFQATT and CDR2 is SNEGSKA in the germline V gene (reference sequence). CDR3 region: CSARQGTGELFF. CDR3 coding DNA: TGCAGTGCTAGACAAGGCACCGGGGAGCTGTTTTTT.

This CDR3 is CASILRDSQETQYF. CDR3 in DNA: TGCGCCAGCATCTTAAGGGACTCCCAAGAGACCCAGTACTTC. The chain is built from TRBV5-1 and TRBJ2-5; a possible D gene is TRBD2 (6 bases). From germline, CDR1 is SGHRS and CDR2 YFSETQ. Trimming took off 6 bases at V and 1 base at J, with 13 bases between the two ends. The CDR3 sequence is 14 residues long.

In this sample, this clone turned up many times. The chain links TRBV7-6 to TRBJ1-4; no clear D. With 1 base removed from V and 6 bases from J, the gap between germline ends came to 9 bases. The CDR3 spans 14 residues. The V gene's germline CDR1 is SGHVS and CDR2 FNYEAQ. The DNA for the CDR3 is TGTGCCAGCAGCTTAGAACAGAGAGATGAAAAACTGTTTTTT. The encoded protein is CASSLEQRDEKLFF.

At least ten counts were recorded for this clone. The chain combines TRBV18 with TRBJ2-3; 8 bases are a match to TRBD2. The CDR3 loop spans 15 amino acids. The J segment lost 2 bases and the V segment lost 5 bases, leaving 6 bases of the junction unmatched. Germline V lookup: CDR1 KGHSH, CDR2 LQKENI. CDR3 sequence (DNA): TGTGCCAGCTCATCGACGGGGGGGCCCACAGATACGCAGTATTTT. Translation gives CASSSTGGPTDTQYF.

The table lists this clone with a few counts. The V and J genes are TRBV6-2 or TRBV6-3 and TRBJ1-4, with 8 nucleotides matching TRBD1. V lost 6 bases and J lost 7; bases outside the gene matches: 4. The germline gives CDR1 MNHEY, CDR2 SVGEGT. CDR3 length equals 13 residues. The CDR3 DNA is TGTGCCAGCAGAATTACAGGGGGTGAAAAACTGTTTTTT. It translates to CASRITGGEKLFF.

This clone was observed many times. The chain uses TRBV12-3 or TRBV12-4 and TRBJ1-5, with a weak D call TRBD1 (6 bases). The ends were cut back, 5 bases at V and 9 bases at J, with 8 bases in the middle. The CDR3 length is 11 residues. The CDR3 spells CASSRGGPQHF. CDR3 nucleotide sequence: TGTGCCAGCAGTCGAGGGGGGCCCCAGCATTTT.

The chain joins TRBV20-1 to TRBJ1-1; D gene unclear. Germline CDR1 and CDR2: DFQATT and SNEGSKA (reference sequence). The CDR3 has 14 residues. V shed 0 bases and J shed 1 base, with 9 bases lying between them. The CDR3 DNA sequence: TGCAGTGCTAGAGATGGGAGCGGGAACACTGAAGCTTTCTTT. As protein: CSARDGSGNTEAFF.

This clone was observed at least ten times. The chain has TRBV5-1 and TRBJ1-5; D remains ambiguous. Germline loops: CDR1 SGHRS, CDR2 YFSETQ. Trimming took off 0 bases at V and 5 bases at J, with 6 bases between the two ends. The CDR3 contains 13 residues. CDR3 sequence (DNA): TGCGCCAGCAGCTTGGTCCCCGATCAGCCCCAGCATTTT. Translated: CASSLVPDQPQHF.

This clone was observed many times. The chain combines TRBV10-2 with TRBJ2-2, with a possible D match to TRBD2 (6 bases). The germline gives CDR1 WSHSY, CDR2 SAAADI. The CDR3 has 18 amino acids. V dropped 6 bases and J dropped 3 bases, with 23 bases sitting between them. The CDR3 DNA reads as TGCGCCAGCAGGAAAGCGGGCCGCTTCACCGGGGACACCGGGGAGCTGTTTTTT. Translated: CASRKAGRFTGDTGELFF.

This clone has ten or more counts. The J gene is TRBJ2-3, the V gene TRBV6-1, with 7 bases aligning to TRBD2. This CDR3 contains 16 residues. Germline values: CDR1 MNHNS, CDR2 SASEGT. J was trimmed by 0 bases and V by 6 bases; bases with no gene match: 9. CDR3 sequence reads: CASRTSLLTSTDTQYF. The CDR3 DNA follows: TGTGCCAGCAGGACTAGCCTTCTAACTAGCACAGATACGCAGTATTTT.